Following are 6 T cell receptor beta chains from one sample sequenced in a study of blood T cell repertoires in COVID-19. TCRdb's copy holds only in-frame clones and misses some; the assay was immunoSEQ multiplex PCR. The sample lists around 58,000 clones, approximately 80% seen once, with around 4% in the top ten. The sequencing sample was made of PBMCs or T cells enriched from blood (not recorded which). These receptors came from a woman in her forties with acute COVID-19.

CDR3 region: CASSRDSNEKLFF. The CDR3 DNA is TGTGCCAGCAGTCGGGACAGCAATGAAAAACTGTTTTTT. The gene calls are TRBV2 and TRBJ1-4; 7 bases are a match to TRBD1. V shed 5 bases, J shed 5 bases, and the junction held 2 bases outside the gene matches. In germline, CDR1 is SNHLY, CDR2 FYNNEI. The CDR3 runs to 13 residues.

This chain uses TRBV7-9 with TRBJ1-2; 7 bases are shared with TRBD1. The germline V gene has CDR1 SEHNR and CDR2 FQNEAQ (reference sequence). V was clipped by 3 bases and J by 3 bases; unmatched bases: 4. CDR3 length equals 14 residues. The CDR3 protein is CASSLTGQDYGYTF. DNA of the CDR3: TGTGCCAGCAGCTTGACAGGGCAGGACTATGGCTACACCTTC.

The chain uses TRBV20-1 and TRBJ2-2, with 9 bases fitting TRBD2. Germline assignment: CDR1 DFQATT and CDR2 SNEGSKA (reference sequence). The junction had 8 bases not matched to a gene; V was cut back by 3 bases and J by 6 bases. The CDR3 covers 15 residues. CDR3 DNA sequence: TGCAGTGCTAGTTCTGCGGGAGGGGTCGCCGGGGAGCTGTTTTTT. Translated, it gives CSASSAGGVAGELFF.

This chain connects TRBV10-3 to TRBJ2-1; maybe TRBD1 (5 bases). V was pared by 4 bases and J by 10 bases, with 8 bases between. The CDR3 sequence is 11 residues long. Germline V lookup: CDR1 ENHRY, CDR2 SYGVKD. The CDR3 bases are TGTGCCATCAGTGTGGGGCTAGAGCAGTTCTTC. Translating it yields CAISVGLEQFF.

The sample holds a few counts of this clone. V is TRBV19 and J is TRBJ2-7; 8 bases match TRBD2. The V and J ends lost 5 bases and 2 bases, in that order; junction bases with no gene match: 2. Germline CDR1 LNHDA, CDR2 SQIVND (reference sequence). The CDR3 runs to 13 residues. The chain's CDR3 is CASSSGGPYEQYF. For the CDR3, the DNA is TGTGCCAGTAGTTCGGGGGGGCCCTACGAGCAGTACTTC.

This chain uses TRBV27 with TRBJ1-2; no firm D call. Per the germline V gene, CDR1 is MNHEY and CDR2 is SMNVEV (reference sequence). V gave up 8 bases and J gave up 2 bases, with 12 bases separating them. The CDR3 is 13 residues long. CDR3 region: CASYSTGNYGYTF. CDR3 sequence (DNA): TGTGCCAGCTATTCCACGGGGAACTATGGCTACACCTTC.